This T cell receptor beta chain came from a study of human T cells and chemical hapten exposure. Notes on the study in general: Expanded TCRs clustered into significantly more large CDR3 similarity groups than controls, the analysis revealed. Healthy individuals' immune responses may differ from those of donors, who had alopecia.

Noted time point: patch test 2, 6 weeks after DPC sensitization. Described treatment: therapeutic diphenylcyclopropenone sensitization with weekly scalp DPC. Blood was collected ahead of every patch test applied. This CDR3 is built from 14 residues. V was cut by 4 bases and J by 4 bases, with 11 bases left in between. The germline CDR1 and CDR2 sequences are SNHLY and FYNNEI. Concerning this clonotype: Its matching antigen is unknown.

TCRdb reanalysed the RACE reads using MiXCR and keeps one entry per CDR3 protein. The sample lists a few hundred thousand distinct CDR3 sequences; nearly 6.5% were seen once. This sequence originates from a woman under 30 with alopecia areata. Some clones in this sample may be carry-over from other donors' samples. This chain joins TRBV2 and TRBJ1-5, with D unclear. The sample consisted of whole blood, taken in connection with sensitization to the hapten diphenylcyclopropenone (DPC). As DNA, the CDR3 is TGTGCCAGCAGTGTGTACGGACTTAATCAGCCCCAGCATTTT. It translates to CASSVYGLNQPQHF.